This TCR beta chain originates from a study of human thymus T cells. The thymus tissue came from resections taken during corrective heart surgery. Healthy Finnish infants undergoing corrective surgery for congenital heart defects provided the donor material. The CDR3 has 15 residues. V was cut by 4 bases and J by 5 bases, with 16 bases left in between. Per germline, CDR1 LGHNA and CDR2 YSLEER. The repertoire was sequenced with immunoSEQ multiplex PCR; TCRdb's copy has only in-frame clones and lacks some. The sample gives about 130,000 clones, around 94% of which show up once; approximately 0.022% is in the top ten. This clone was counted a single time.

The chain uses TRBV4-3 and TRBJ2-3; weak D call: TRBD1 (6 bases). The source of this sequence is a boy under three years old with a congenital heart defect but otherwise immunologically healthy. The material sequenced was thymus tissue. CDR3: CASSPIGGLEDTQYF. CDR3 nucleotides: TGCGCCAGCAGCCCTATAGGGGGTCTGGAAGATACGCAGTATTTT.